This T cell receptor beta chain stems from a study of glioma-infiltrating T cells. Using RNA template, CDR3s of TCR alpha and beta were amplified with iRepertoire arm-PCR. Via MiXCR, TCRdb re-called the multiplex PCR reads, giving one row per CDR3 protein. The data contain 100,000 to 150,000 distinct CDR3 sequences, approximately 23% of them singletons. This clonotype was recorded at least ten times. Germline values: CDR1 MNHEY, CDR2 SMNVEV (reference sequence). The CDR3 covers 12 residues. The V and J ends lost 3 bases and 7 bases respectively, with 7 bases between them. This rearrangement joins TRBV27 to TRBJ2-1; unclear D gene. Sequencing input: glioma tissue, nonneoplastic brain tissue, or PBMCs (not recorded which). This clonotype originated in a human donor with low-grade glioma or glioblastoma, undergoing nonglioma brain surgery, or in good health (not recorded which). The CDR3, as DNA: TGTGCCAGCAGTTTCCTAGGGAATGAGCAGTTCTTC. It encodes CASSFLGNEQFF.